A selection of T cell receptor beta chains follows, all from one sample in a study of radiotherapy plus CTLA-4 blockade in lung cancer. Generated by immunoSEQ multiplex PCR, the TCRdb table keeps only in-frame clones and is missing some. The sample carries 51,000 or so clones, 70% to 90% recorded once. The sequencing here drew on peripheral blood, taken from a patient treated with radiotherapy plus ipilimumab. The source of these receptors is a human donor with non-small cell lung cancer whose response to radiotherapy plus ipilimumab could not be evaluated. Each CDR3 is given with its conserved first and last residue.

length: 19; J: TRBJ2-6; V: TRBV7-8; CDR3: CASSLRPGQGDSGANVLTF
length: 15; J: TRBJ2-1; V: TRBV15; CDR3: CATSRALAGDNEQFF
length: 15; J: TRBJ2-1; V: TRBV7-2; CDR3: CASSFQDLNYNEQFF
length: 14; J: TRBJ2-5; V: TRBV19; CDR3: CASSTRGVDETQYF
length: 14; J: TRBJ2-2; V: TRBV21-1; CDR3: CASSRHLNTGELFF
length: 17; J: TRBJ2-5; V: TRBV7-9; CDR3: CASSLRGPEGATETQYF
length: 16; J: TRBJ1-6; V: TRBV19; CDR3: CASSIGQGSHNSPLHF
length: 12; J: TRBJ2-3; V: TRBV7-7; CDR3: CASSFEGGTQYF
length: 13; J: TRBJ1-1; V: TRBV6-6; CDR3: CASSYTVNTEAFF
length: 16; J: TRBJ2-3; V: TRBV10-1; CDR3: CASSESTSARTDTQYF
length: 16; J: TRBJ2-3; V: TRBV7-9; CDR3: CASSFQLAGGGDTQYF
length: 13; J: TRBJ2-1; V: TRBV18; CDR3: CASSPGGYNEQFF
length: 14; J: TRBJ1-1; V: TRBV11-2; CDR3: CASSLRQANTEAFF
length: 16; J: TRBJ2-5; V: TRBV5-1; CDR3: CASSLGIAGGQETQYF
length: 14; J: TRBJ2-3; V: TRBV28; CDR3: CAGGGGGGTDTQYF
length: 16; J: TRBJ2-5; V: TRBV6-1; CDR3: CASSANWGTARETQYF
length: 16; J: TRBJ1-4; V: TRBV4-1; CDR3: CASSQAGGSANEKLFF
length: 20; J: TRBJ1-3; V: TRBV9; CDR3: CASSPTTLFRGRSSGNTIYF
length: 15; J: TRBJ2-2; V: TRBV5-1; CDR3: CASSGQGARTGELFF
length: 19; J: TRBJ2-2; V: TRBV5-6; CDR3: CASSAYSYRTGGGSGELFF
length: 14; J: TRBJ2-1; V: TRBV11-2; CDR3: CASSLLGGYNEQFF
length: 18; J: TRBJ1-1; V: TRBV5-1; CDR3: CASKPHLGGWDENTEAFF
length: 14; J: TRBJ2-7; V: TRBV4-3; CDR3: CASSQTSGRYEQYF
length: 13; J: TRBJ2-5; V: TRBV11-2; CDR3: CASTETVQETQYF
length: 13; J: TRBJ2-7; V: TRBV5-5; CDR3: CASSLQGPYEQYF
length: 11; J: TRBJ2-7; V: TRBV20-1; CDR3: CSARSRYEQYF
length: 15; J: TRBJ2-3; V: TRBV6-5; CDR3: CASSTGPWGPDTQYF
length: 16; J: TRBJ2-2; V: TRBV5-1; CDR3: CASSFGLGGSPGELFF
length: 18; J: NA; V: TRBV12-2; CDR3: CASRLGNRGYSRFYEQYF
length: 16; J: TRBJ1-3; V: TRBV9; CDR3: CASSTGQGSSGNTIYF
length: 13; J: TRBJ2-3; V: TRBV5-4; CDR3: CASSLWTTDTQYF
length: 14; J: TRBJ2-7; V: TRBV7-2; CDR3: CASSLTAGGYEQYF
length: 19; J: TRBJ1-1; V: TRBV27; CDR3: CASSLSTPGPTGEGTEAFF
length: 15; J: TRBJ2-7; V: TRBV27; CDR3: CASSLGNRGTYEQYF
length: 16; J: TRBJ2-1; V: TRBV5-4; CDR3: CASSMGQGGPYNEQLF
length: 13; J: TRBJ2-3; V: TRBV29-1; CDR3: CSVETSSTDTQYF
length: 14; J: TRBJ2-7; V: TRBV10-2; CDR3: CASNRQGPGYEQYF
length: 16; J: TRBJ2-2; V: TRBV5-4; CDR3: CASSLDPTANTGELFF
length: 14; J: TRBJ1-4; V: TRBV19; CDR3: CASSGGGANEKLFF
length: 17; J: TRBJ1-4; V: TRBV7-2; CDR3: CASSLGVTGGASEKLFF
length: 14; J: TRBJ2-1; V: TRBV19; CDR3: CASRGQGGYNEQFF
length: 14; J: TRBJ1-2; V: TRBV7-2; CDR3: CASTTRSSTYGYTF
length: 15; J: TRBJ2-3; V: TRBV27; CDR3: CASSRQAASTDTQYF
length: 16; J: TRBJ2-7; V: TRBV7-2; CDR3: CASSPIGGQGGYEQYF
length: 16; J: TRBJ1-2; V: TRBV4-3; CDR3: CASSPTWGTRGYGYTF
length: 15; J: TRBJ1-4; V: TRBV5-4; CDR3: CASSPGTVSNEKLFF
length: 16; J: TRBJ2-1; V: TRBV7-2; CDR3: CASSLGGGVTYNEQFF
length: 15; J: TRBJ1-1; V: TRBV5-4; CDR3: CASSLGAAVGTEAFF
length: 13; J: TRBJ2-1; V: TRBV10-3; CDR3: CAINPGGPDEQFF
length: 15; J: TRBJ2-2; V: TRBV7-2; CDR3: CASSRQGANTGELFF